This entry concerns a single TCR beta chain. Its specificity is not known. This entry is derived from a study of CD8+ T cells in alopecia areata. Study details: A regimen of oral tofacitinib, 5 to 10 mg twice daily, was given to treated patients. Affected scalp percentage determined the severity score of treated patients.

RNA extraction was followed by reverse transcription into cDNA, which acted as the sequencing template. The table came from immunoSEQ multiplex PCR; TCRdb's copy has only in-frame clones and leaves some out. This sample yields over 150,000 clones, of which 50% to 65% are seen a single time; approximately 15% belongs to the top ten. As for treatment: oral pan-JAK inhibitor, 5-10 mg twice daily. CD4+ and CD8+ T cells were sorted from PBMCs stained for CD3, CD4 and CD8. Study conclusions and caveats: Among the top 100, expanded CD8+ clones, as well as scalp clonality, were significantly decreased by tofacitinib.

The source material was CD4+ T cells sorted from blood, sampled at week 24, from a patient treated with tofacitinib. The source is a human donor with alopecia areata.

In DNA form, the CDR3 reads TGTGCCAGCAGCCTCACAGGGGCCGTGGAGCAGTACTTC. Protein product: CASSLTGAVEQYF. J is TRBJ2-7 and V is TRBV6-4, with 7 bases lining up with TRBD1. The germline V gene encodes CDR1 MRHNA and CDR2 SNTAGT. This CDR3 has 13 residues. Trimming removed 6 bases from V and 7 bases from J; junction bases left unmatched: 9.